The text below deals with one T cell receptor (beta chain). The antigen is undetermined. The sample contains more than one DNA sequence encoding this CDR3. The data are from a study of shared clonotypes between healthy human individuals. The CDR3 spans 11 residues. Trimming stripped 4 bases from V and 4 bases from J, with 5 bases between. Germline CDR1 reads MDHEN; CDR2 reads SYDVKM. Findings and limits, study-wide: The genetic and exposure-history diversity represented was limited by few donors. It was anticipated that sequencing depth would influence how many clonotypes donors shared. Non-shared clonotypes showed lower generation probabilities than clonotypes common to all four donors.

Sequenced by immunoSEQ multiplex PCR; TCRdb stores in-frame clones only, minus some. The repertoire holds hundreds of thousands of clones, 60% to 75% seen once, with around 1.8% in the top ten. Memory CD4+ cells were the fraction left after CD45RA+ naive selection. The sequence derives from a woman aged 25 to 39 in good health. V and J are TRBV28 and TRBJ2-7; D remains ambiguous. Sequenced: memory CD4+ T cells sorted from blood. Regarding subset: CD45RA-negative fraction. In DNA, the CDR3 is TGTGCCAGCAGTTCCGAATACGAGCAGTACTTC. It codes for CASSSEYEQYF.